These T cell receptor beta chains were read from a single sample in a study of blood T cells in healthy people across ages. TCRdb called the 5' RACE reads again in MiXCR, with one record for every CDR3 protein. The data show more than 700,000 distinct CDR3 sequences, less than 60% seen once. The material sequenced was blood. All receptors come from a man older than 75 in good health. Both conserved end residues are trimmed from each CDR3. The order of the fields is V gene, CDR3 length, clone size, CDR3 protein. Rows give clone size only sometimes, using once, few, many, or a class for an expanded clone.

TRBV28	13	many	ASSSLAAGGTEQY
TRBV20-1	16	-	SARSPTLDRRDYNEQF
TRBV5-4	14	-	ASSFRQGDSTDTQY
TRBV6-6	14	-	ASSPLAGAFTDTQY
TRBV20-1	14	many	SATIAGGRTNNEQF
TRBV6-1	11	-	ASSERQQETRY
TRBV12-3/TRBV12-4	13	few	ASSGHGAGTGELF
TRBV7-2	12	-	ASSFRTEYYEQY
TRBV20-1	8	once	SARDLTQY
TRBV5-1	12	many	ASSLGGQKDTQY
TRBV7-9	15	few	ASSIRTSGRGYNEQF
TRBV3-1	9	-	ASIQRDEQY
TRBV7-2	15	-	ASSFIPGPGGGQPQH
TRBV20-1	10	-	SARDQGQPQH
TRBV7-2	13	-	ASSSGALAVDTQY
TRBV18	12	-	ASSKQGLDYGYT
TRBV28	12	many	ASRTLRGNNEQF
TRBV20-1	10	-	SAQRGEETQY
TRBV9	15	few	ASTEGTGRTNTGELF
TRBV20-1	14	few	SARDWSGRATDTQY
TRBV3-1	10	-	ASSQEAETQY
TRBV10-3	12	-	AIRRTGDHYEQY